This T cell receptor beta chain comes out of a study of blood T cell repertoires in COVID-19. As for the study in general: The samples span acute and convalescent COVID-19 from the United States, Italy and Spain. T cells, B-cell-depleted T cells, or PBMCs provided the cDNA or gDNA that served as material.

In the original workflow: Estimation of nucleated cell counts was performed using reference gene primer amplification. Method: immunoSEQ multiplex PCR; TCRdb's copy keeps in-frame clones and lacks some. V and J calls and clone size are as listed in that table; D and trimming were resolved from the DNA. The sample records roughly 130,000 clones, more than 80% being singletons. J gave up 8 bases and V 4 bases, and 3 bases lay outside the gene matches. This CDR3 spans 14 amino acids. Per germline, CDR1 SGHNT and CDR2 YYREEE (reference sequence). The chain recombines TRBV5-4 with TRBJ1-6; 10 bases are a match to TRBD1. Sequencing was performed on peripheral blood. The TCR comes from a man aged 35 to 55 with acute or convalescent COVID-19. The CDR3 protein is CASSNGQGDSPLHF. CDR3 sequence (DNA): TGTGCCAGCAGCAACGGACAGGGGGATTCACCCCTCCACTTT. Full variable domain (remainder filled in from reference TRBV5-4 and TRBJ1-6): ETGVTQSPTHLIKTRGQQVTLRCSSQSGHNTVSWYQQALGQGPQFIFQYYREEENGRGNFPPRFSGLQFPNYSSELNVNALELDDSALYLCASSNGQGDSPLHFGNGTRLTVT.